The rows below give T cell receptor beta chains drawn from one sample of a study of blood T cell repertoires in COVID-19. TCRdb's table, derived via immunoSEQ multiplex PCR, lists solely in-frame clones and lacks some. Altogether some 100,000 clones are present, approximately 93% being singletons, with the ten largest covering about 1%. Sequenced input: peripheral blood. The receptors shown here come from a man aged 55 to 70 with acute or convalescent COVID-19. Each CDR3 is given with its conserved first and last residue. Fields, in order: D gene, J gene, clone size, V gene, CDR3 DNA, CDR3 protein. The D gene is left open where the match is weak. Only some rows state a clone size, as once, few, many or a class for expanded clones.

>TRBD2|TRBJ2-3|NA|TRBV19
TGTGCCAGTAGTATACCCCTCACTGCTAGCGGGAGAAGAGGAGATACGCAGTATTTT
CASSIPLTASGRRGDTQYF
>TRBD2|TRBJ2-3|NA|TRBV5-1
TGCGCCAGCAGCTACCGGACTAGCGGGGCAGATACGCAGTATTTT
CASSYRTSGADTQYF
>NA|TRBJ1-1|NA|TRBV24-1
TGTGCCACCGTTCCGGGGGGGGATATCATGAACACTGAAGCTTTCTTT
CATVPGGDIMNTEAFF
>NA|TRBJ2-1|NA|TRBV6-4
TGTGCCAGCAGTGAGAACAGGTACAATGAGCAGTTCTTC
CASSENRYNEQFF
>NA|TRBJ2-1|NA|TRBV14
TGTGCCAGCAGCCAAGATTTATCTGGGGCGGGGAGAGAGTTCTTC
CASSQDLSGAGREFF
>TRBD1|TRBJ1-1|NA|TRBV18
TGTGCCAGCTCACCATTAAGGGACAGGGGGAACACTGAAGCTTTCTTT
CASSPLRDRGNTEAFF
>TRBD1|TRBJ1-5|few|TRBV28
TGTGCCAGCAGCCTCCTTCACGGACAGGGGGATGACCAGCCCCAGCATTTT
CASSLLHGQGDDQPQHF
>TRBD1|TRBJ1-2|NA|TRBV18
TGTGCCAGCTCACCTACGCTCATCGGACAAAAAACAGGGGGCATCGGCGGCTACACCTTC
CASSPTLIGQKTGGIGGYTF
>NA|TRBJ1-1|NA|TRBV29-1
TGCAGCGGAGGGGAGGGGGGGACTGAAGCTTTCTTT
CSGGEGGTEAFF
>NA|TRBJ1-2|NA|TRBV28
TGTGCCAGCAGTTCTGGGCAGAACTATGGCTACACCTTC
CASSSGQNYGYTF
>NA|TRBJ1-4|NA|TRBV30
TGTGCCTGGGCAAATACGAGACAGATAAATGAAAAACTGTTTTTT
CAWANTRQINEKLFF
>NA|TRBJ1-4|NA|TRBV6-1
TGTGCCAGCAGTGAAGTTCCCGGAGTCAATGAAAAACTGTTTTTT
CASSEVPGVNEKLFF
>TRBD1|TRBJ1-3|NA|TRBV2
TGTGCCAGCAGTTTTTACAGGGGTAATTCTGGAAACACCATATATTTT
CASSFYRGNSGNTIYF
>TRBD1|TRBJ2-3|once|TRBV19
TGTGCCAGTAGTCAATTACAGGGGTCAGATACGCAGTATTTT
CASSQLQGSDTQYF
>NA|TRBJ1-4|once|TRBV7-3
TGTGCCAGCAGCCCTGGGGGCATGGAAAAACTGTTTTTT
CASSPGGMEKLFF
>NA|TRBJ1-4|NA|TRBV13
TGTGCCAGCAGCTTAGCGGGGTCTAATGAAAAACTGTTTTTT
CASSLAGSNEKLFF
>TRBD1|TRBJ1-6|NA|TRBV5-5
TGTGCCAGCAGCCAAACTAACTCCAGGGGGTGGCCCCTCCACTTT
CASSQTNSRGWPLHF
>TRBD2|TRBJ2-3|NA|TRBV7-9
TGTGCCAGCAGCCGGGGACTAGCGGCCACAGATACGCAGTATTTT
CASSRGLAATDTQYF
>TRBD1|TRBJ1-1|NA|TRBV5-4
TGTGCCAGCAGCATCGACAGGGGTCCTCCGAGCACTGAAGCTTTCTTT
CASSIDRGPPSTEAFF
>NA|TRBJ1-2|NA|TRBV12-3/TRBV12-4
TGTGCCAGCAGTCCGGACAGAACCTATGGCTACACCTTC
CASSPDRTYGYTF
>NA|TRBJ1-5|NA|TRBV12-3/TRBV12-4
TGTGCCAGCAGTCGGACTGTCGATCAGCCCCAGCATTTT
CASSRTVDQPQHF
>NA|TRBJ2-1|NA|TRBV6-5
TGTGCCAGTAACCCGACTCGCGGAGCCTACAATGAGCAGTTCTTC
CASNPTRGAYNEQFF
>NA|TRBJ1-1|NA|TRBV5-4
TGTGCCAGCAGCTTGGGAGCCACTGAAGCTTTCTTT
CASSLGATEAFF
>TRBD2|TRBJ2-3|NA|TRBV24-1
TGTGCCACCAGTGATTCTAGCGGGAGGGTCCGAGATACGCAGTATTTT
CATSDSSGRVRDTQYF
>NA|TRBJ1-5|NA|TRBV19
TGTGCCAGTAGTATATCTCGCGGCGATCAGCCCCAGCATTTT
CASSISRGDQPQHF
>NA|TRBJ1-3|few|TRBV10-3
TGTGCCATCAGTGAGACCAGGGGTAGACACTCCACCGCTGGAAACACCATATATTTT
CAISETRGRHSTAGNTIYF
>NA|TRBJ1-1|NA|TRBV2
TGTGCCAGCAGTGTGAACAGCCTGAACACTGAAGCTTTCTTT
CASSVNSLNTEAFF
>NA|TRBJ1-4|NA|TRBV7-9
TGTGCCAGCAGCGCAAACCACAGGGTTGAAAAACTGTTTTTT
CASSANHRVEKLFF
>NA|TRBJ2-7|NA|TRBV6-2/TRBV6-3
TGTGCCAGCAGTTACTCGACATCAATCAACGACTACGAGCAGTACTTC
CASSYSTSINDYEQYF
>NA|TRBJ1-3|NA|TRBV18
TGTGCCAGCTCACCGGAGCAGGGCCTTGGAAACACCATATATTTT
CASSPEQGLGNTIYF
>NA|TRBJ2-4|NA|TRBV27
TGTGCCAGCAGATTATGGGCTTCGGGGTCCAAAAACATTCAGTACTTC
CASRLWASGSKNIQYF
>NA|TRBJ1-2|once|TRBV2
TGTGCCAGCAGTGAAGCATCGGTCCTCAGGGGCTACACCTTC
CASSEASVLRGYTF
>NA|TRBJ2-2|NA|TRBV9
TGTGCCAGCAGCGTCTCTCCTAGCATAGCGAACACCGGGGAGCTGTTTTTT
CASSVSPSIANTGELFF
>NA|TRBJ1-1|NA|TRBV5-4
TGTGCCAGCAGGTCGGGAACCATGAACACTGAAGCTTTCTTT
CASRSGTMNTEAFF
>TRBD2|TRBJ2-1|NA|TRBV5-4
TGTGCCAGCAGCTCAGGACTAGCGGCCTACAATGAGCAGTTCTTC
CASSSGLAAYNEQFF
>NA|TRBJ2-5|NA|TRBV6-5
TGTGCCAGCAGTACGGACGGAGGAGGCCAAGAGACCCAGTACTTC
CASSTDGGGQETQYF
>TRBD1|TRBJ1-1|NA|TRBV6-6
TGTGCCAGCAGTTACACGGGACAGGGCAAAACTGAAGCTTTCTTT
CASSYTGQGKTEAFF
>TRBD2|TRBJ2-2|NA|TRBV19
TGTGCCAGTTCGCTAGCGGGTCACGGGGAGCTGTTTTTT
CASSLAGHGELFF
>NA|TRBJ2-3|NA|TRBV6-2/TRBV6-3
TGTGCCAGCAGTGACAGGTGGGTCGATACGCAGTATTTT
CASSDRWVDTQYF
>NA|TRBJ1-5|NA|TRBV27
TGTGCCAGCAGGATACGGGGAAATAGCAATCAGCCCCAGCATTTT
CASRIRGNSNQPQHF
>TRBD1|TRBJ2-3|NA|TRBV5-1
TGCGCCAGCAGATTTCTGGGACAGCAGAGCACAGATACGCAGTATTTT
CASRFLGQQSTDTQYF
>NA|TRBJ1-4|once|TRBV5-1
TGCGCCAGCACCCCGGCGGCCTCTAATGAAAAACTGTTTTTT
CASTPAASNEKLFF
>NA|TRBJ1-5|NA|TRBV29-1
TGCAGCGTTGAAATAAGACAGGTACTGCATTTT
CSVEIRQVLHF
>TRBD2|TRBJ2-7|NA|TRBV27
TGTGCCAGCAGTATGGGGACTAGCGGATCCTACGAGCAGTACTTC
CASSMGTSGSYEQYF